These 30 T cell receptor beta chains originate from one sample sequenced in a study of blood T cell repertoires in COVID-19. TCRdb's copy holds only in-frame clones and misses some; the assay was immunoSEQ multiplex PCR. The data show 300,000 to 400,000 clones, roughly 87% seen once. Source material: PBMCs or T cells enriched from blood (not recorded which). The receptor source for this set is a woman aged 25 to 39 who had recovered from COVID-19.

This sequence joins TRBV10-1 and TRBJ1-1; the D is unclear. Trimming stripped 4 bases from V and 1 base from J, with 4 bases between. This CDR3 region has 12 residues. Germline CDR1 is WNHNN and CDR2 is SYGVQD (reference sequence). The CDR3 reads CASSAGNTEAFF. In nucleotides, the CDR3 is TGCGCCAGCAGTGCAGGGAACACTGAAGCTTTCTTT.

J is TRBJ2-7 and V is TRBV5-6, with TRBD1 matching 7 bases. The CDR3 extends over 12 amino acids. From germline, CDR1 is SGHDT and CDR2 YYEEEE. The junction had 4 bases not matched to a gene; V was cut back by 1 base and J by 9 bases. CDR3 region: CASSLYRGWQYF. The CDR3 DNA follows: TGTGCCAGCAGCTTGTACAGGGGTTGGCAGTACTTC.

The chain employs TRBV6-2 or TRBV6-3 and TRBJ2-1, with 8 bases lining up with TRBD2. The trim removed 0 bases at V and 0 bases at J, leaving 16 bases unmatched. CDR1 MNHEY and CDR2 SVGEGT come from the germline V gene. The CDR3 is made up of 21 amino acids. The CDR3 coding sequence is TGTGCCAGCAGTTACTCCAGCCGGCGTAGCGGGACCTCGGGCTCCTACAATGAGCAGTTCTTC. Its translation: CASSYSSRRSGTSGSYNEQFF.

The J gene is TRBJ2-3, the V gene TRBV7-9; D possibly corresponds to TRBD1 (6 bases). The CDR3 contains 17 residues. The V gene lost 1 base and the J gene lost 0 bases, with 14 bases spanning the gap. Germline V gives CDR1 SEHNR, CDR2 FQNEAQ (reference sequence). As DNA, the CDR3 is TGTGCCAGCAGCTTAGGGGGGCGCGCGCCAAGCACAGATACGCAGTATTTT. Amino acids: CASSLGGRAPSTDTQYF.

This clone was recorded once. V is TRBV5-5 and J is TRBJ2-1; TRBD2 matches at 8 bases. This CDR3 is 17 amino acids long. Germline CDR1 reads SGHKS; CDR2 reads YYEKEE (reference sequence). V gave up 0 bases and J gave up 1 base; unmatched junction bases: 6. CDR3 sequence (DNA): TGTGCCAGCAGCTTGGCGGTCGGGAGGGTGTCCTACAATGAGCAGTTCTTC. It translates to CASSLAVGRVSYNEQFF. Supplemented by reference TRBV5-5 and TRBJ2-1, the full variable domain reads DAGVTQSPTHLIKTRGQQVTLRCSPISGHKSVSWYQQVLGQGPQFIFQYYEKEERGRGNFPDRFSARQFPNYSSELNVNALLLGDSALYLCASSLAVGRVSYNEQFFGPGTRLTVL.

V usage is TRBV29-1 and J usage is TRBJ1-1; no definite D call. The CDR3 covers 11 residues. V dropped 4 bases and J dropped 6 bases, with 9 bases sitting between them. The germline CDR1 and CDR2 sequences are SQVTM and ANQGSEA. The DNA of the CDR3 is TGCAGCGTTGGCATCGGAGCTGAAGCTTTCTTT. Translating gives CSVGIGAEAFF.

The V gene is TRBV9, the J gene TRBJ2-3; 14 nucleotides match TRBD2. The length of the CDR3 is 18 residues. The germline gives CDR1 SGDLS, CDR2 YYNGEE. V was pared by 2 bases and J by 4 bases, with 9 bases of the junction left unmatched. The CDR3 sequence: CASSVSTSGGALADTQYF. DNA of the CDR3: TGTGCCAGCAGCGTTTCGACTAGCGGGGGGGCCCTGGCAGATACGCAGTATTTT.

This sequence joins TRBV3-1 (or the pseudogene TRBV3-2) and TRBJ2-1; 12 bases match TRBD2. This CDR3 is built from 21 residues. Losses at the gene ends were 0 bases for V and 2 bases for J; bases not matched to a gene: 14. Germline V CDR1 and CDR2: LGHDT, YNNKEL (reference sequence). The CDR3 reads CASSQESPGLAGLGAYNEQFF. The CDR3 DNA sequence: TGTGCCAGCAGCCAAGAAAGTCCGGGACTAGCGGGCCTCGGGGCCTACAATGAGCAGTTCTTC.

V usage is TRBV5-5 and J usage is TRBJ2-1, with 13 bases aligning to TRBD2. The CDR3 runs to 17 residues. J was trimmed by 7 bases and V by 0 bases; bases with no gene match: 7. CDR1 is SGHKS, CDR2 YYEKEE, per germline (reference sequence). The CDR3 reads CASSLGTSGGAWNEQFF. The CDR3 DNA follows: TGTGCCAGCAGCTTGGGAACTAGCGGGGGGGCCTGGAATGAGCAGTTCTTC.

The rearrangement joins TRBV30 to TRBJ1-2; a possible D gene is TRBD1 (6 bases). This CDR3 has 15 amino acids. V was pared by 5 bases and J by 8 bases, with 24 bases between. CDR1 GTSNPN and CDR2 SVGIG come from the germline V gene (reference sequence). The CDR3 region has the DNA TGTGCCTGGGGTACCCTACTCCTCGGGACACACGGCTACACCTTC. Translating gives CAWGTLLLGTHGYTF.

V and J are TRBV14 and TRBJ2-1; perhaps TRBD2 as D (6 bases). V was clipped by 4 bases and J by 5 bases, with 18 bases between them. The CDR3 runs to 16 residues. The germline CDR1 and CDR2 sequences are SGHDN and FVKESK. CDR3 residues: CASSPWGRGSHNEQFF. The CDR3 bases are TGTGCCAGCAGCCCATGGGGACGGGGGAGCCACAATGAGCAGTTCTTC.

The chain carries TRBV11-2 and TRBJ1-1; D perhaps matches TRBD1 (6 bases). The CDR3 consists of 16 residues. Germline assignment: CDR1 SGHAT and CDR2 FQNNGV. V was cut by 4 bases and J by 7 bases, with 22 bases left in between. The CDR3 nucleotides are TGTGCCAGCAGCTCATACCCCACAGGGTTTCATGGTGAAGCTTTCTTT. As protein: CASSSYPTGFHGEAFF.

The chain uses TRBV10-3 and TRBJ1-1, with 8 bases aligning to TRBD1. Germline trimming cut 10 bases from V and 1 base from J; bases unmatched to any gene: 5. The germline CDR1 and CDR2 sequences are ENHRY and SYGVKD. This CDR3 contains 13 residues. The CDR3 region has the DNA TGTGCCACCCGGACAGGGCCGAACACTGAAGCTTTCTTT. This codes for CATRTGPNTEAFF.

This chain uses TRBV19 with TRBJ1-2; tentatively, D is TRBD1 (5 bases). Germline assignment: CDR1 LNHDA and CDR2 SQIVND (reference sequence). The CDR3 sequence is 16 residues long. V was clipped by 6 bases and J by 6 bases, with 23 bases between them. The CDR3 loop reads CASSTGGAKPTNGYTF. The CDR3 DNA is TGTGCCAGTAGCACCGGGGGAGCAAAACCAACTAATGGCTACACCTTC.

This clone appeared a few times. The CDR3 DNA is TGCAGCGTTGACGGTGGGGGCGGGCTCGTTAGTGAGCAGTTCTTC. It specifies CSVDGGGGLVSEQFF. The V and J genes are TRBV29-1 and TRBJ2-1; D is perhaps TRBD1 (6 bases). Germline lookup yields CDR1 SQVTM and CDR2 ANQGSEA. The V end was cut by 3 bases, the J end by 9 bases, with 21 bases between. This CDR3 comprises 15 residues.

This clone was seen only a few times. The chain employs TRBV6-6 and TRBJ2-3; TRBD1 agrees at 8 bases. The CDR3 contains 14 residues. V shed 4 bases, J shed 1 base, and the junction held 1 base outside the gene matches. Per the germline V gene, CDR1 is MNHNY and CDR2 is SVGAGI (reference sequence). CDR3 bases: TGTGCCAGCAGTTTGACAGGGGGCACAGATACGCAGTATTTT. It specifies CASSLTGGTDTQYF.

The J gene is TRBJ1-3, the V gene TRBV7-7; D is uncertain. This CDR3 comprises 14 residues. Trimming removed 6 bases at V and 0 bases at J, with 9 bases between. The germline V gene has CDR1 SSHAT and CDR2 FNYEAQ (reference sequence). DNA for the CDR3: TGTGCCAGCAGTCCCGAGAGCTCTGGAAACACCATATATTTT. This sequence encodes CASSPESSGNTIYF.

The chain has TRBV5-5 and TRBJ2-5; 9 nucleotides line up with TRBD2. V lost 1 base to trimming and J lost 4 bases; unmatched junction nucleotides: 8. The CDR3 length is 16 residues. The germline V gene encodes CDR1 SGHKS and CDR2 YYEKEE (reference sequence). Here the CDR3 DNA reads TGTGCCAGCAGCTTGAGGCCTAGCGGGGAGGGAGAGACCCAGTACTTC. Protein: CASSLRPSGEGETQYF.

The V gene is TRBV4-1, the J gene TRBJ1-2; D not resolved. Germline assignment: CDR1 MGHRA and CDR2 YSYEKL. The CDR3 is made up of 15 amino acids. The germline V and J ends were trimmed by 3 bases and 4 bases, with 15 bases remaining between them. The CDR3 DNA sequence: TGCGCCAGCAGCCAGACCCTCCTGGAGAGCTATGGCTACACCTTC. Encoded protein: CASSQTLLESYGYTF.

CDR3 nucleotides: TGTGCCAGCAGTTACTATGGGGCCAACTATGGCTACACCTTC. As protein: CASSYYGANYGYTF. The chain uses TRBV6-5 and TRBJ1-2, with D possibly TRBD1 on 5 matching bases. Per germline, CDR1 MNHEY and CDR2 SVGAGI. The CDR3 covers 14 residues. Trimming cost V 1 base and J 2 bases, with 8 bases left between them.

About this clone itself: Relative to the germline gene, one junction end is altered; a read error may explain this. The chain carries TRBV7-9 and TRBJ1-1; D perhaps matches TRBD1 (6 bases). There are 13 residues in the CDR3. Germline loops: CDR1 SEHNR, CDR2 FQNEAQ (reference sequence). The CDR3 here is CASSLQGRGMVPF. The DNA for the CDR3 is TGTGCCAGCAGCTTACAGGGGAGGGGGATGGTACCTTTT. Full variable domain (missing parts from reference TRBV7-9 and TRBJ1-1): DTGVSQNPRHKITKRGQNVTFRCDPISEHNRLYWYRQTLGQGPEFLTYFQNEAQLEKSRLLSDRFSAERPKGSFSTLEIQRTEQGDSAMYLCASSLQGRGMVPFGQGTRLTVV.

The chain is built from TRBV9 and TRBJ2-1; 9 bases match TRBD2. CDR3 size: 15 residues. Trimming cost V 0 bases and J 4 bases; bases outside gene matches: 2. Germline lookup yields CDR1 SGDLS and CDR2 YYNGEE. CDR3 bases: TGTGCCAGCAGCGTAGAACTAGCGGGTTACAATGAGCAGTTCTTC. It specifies CASSVELAGYNEQFF.

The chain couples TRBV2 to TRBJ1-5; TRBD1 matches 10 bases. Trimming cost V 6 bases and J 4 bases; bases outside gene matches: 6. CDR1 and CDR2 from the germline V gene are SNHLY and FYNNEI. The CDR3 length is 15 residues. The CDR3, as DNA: TGTGCCAGCAGCAACACGGGACAGGGGAATCAGCCCCAGCATTTT. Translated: CASSNTGQGNQPQHF.

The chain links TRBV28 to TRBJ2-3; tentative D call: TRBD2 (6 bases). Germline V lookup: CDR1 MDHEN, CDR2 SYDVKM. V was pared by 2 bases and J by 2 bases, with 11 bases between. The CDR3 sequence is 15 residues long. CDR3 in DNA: TGTGCCAGCAGTTTAGGTCGCGGGGACACAGATACGCAGTATTTT. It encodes CASSLGRGDTDTQYF.

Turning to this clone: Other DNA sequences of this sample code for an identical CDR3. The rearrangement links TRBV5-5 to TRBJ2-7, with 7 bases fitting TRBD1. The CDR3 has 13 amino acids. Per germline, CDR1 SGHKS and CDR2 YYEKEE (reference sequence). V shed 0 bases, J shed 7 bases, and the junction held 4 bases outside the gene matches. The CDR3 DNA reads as TGTGCCAGCAGCTTGGGACAGGGAAGGGAGCAGTACTTC. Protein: CASSLGQGREQYF.

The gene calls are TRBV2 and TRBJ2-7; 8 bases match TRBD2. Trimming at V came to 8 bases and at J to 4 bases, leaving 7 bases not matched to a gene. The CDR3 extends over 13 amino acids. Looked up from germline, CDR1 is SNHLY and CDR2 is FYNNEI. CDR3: CASRGLGIYEQYF. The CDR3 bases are TGTGCCAGCCGGGGACTAGGCATTTACGAGCAGTACTTC.

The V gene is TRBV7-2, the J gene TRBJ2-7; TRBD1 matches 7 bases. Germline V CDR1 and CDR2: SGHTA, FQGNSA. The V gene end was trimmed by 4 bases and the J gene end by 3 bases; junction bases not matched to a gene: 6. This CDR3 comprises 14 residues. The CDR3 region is CASSYSTGRYEQYF. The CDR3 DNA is TGTGCCAGCAGCTACTCGACAGGGCGCTACGAGCAGTACTTC.

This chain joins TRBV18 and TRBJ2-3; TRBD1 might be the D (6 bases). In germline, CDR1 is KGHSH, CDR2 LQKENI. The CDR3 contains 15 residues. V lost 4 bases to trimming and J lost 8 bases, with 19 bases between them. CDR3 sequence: CASSQDRFNRGTQYF. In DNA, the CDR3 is TGTGCCAGCTCACAGGACAGATTCAACAGAGGTACGCAGTATTTT.

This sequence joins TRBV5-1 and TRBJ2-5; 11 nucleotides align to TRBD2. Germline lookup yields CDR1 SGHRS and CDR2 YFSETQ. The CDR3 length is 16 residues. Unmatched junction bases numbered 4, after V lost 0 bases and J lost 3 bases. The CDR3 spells CASSLATLAGEETQYF. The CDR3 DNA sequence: TGCGCCAGCAGCTTGGCCACACTAGCGGGGGAAGAGACCCAGTACTTC.

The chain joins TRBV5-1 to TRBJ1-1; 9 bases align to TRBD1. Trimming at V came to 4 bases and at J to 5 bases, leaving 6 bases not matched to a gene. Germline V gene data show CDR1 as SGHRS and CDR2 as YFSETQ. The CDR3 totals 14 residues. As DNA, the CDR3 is TGCGCCAGCAGCGGGGGACAGGGCAGGACTGAAGCTTTCTTT. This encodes CASSGGQGRTEAFF.